The entry that follows covers one TCR beta chain sequence. The target antigen is unknown. Patients had blood sampled at baseline and again on cycle 4 day 1 and cycle 7 day 1. The data were taken from a study of OX40 agonist ivuxolimab in advanced cancers. Overall study context: Ivuxolimab, which patients received intravenously every 2 weeks, was dosed at 0.01 to 10 mg/kg. Study results and limitations: Some patients who did not respond also had low normalized T-cell clonal expansion. Antigen specificity remained undetermined for the expanded peripheral T cells.

The CDR3 is made up of 14 amino acids. Germline CDR1 and CDR2: GTSNPN and SVGIG (reference sequence). The V gene end was trimmed by 2 bases and the J gene end by 4 bases; junction bases not matched to a gene: 5. Generated by immunoSEQ multiplex PCR, the TCRdb table keeps only in-frame clones and is missing some. The repertoire includes approximately 18,000 clones, about two thirds of them detected once, and approximately 19% sits in the top ten. Source: CD4+ or CD8+ T cells sorted from blood, taken in a trial of the OX40 agonist ivuxolimab. V usage is TRBV30 and J usage is TRBJ2-1; TRBD1 matches 7 bases. This clonotype originated in an adult with an advanced solid tumor such as melanoma, head and neck, liver or kidney cancer. The CDR3: CAWSSDRAYNEQFF. For the CDR3, the DNA is TGTGCCTGGAGTTCAGACAGGGCTTACAATGAGCAGTTCTTC.